This T cell receptor (beta chain) comes out of a study of blood T cell repertoires in COVID-19. This clone was seen a single time. The CDR3 extends over 14 amino acids. Germline-derived CDR1 and CDR2 are SEHNR and FQNEAQ (reference sequence). The V and J ends lost 1 base and 2 bases respectively, with 7 bases between them. TCRdb's copy holds only in-frame clones and misses some; the assay was immunoSEQ multiplex PCR. Found here are more than 150,000 clones, roughly 80% of them singletons; the top ten hold about 11%. This clonotype originated in a man over 45 who had recovered from COVID-19. Input material: PBMCs or T cells enriched from blood (not recorded which). The chain combines TRBV7-9 with TRBJ2-3; D remains unclear. The CDR3 region has the DNA TGTGCCAGCAGCTTAGACAGCCACACAGATACGCAGTATTTT. Protein product: CASSLDSHTDTQYF.